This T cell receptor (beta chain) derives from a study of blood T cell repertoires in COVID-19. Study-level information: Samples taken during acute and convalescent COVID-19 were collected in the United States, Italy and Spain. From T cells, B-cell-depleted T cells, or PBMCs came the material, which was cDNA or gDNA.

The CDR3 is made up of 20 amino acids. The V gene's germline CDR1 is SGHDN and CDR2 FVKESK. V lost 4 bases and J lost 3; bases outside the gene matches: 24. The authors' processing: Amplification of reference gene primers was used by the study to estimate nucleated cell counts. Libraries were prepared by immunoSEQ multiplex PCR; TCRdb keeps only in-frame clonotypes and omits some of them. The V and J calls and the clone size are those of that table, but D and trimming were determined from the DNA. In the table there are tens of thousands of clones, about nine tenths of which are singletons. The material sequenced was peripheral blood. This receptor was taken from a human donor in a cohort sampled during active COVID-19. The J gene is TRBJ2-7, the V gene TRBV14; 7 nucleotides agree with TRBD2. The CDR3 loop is CASSLGAYGASGLRYYEQYF. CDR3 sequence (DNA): TGTGCCAGCAGCCTTGGGGCTTACGGGGCTAGCGGTCTCCGATACTACGAGCAGTACTTC.